Each of the 17 T cell receptor beta chains below was sequenced from the same sample in a study of identical twins. TCRdb re-analysed the 5' RACE reads in MiXCR, keeping a single row per CDR3 protein. Here the sample spans around 690,000 distinct CDR3 sequences, about 20% being singletons. In addition, the sample was reused for a study of T cells expressing NK-cell markers.

The sequencing sample was made of PBMCs. The source is a woman aged 18-29 years in good health.

In its sample, this clonotype was seen a few times. The V call is TRBV27, the J call TRBJ1-1; unclear D gene. This CDR3 spans 14 amino acids. Germline CDR1 and CDR2: MNHEY and SMNVEV (reference sequence). Trimming pared 1 base from V and 5 bases from J, leaving 11 bases between. In DNA form, the CDR3 reads TGTGCCAGCAGTTTATTCTGGGGTCGGACTGAAGCTTTCTTT. Translated: CASSLFWGRTEAFF.

This clonotype was seen only a few times. The V and J genes are TRBV5-6 and TRBJ2-5; D might be TRBD1 or TRBD2, each matching 6 bases. The length of the CDR3 is 15 residues. The ends were cut back, 1 base at V and 4 bases at J, with 14 bases in the middle. CDR1 and CDR2 from the germline V gene are SGHDT and YYEEEE. CDR3 DNA sequence: TGTGCCAGCAGCTTGTCCGGTCCGGGGGCAGAGACCCAGTACTTC. It yields the protein CASSLSGPGAETQYF.

The J gene is TRBJ2-3, the V gene TRBV5-1; TRBD1 might be the D (5 bases). The length of the CDR3 is 15 residues. CDR1 is SGHRS and CDR2 is YFSETQ in the germline V gene. The ends were cut back, 7 bases at V and 4 bases at J, with 19 bases in the middle. The DNA of the CDR3 is TGCGCCAGCCTTATCGCACAGGTTGGCGCAGATACGCAGTATTTT. Translating it yields CASLIAQVGADTQYF. The full variable domain, rest sourced from reference TRBV5-1 and TRBJ2-3, is KAGVTQTPRYLIKTRGQQVTLSCSPISGHRSVSWYQQTPGQGLQFLFEYFSETQRNKGNFPGRFSGRQFSNSRSEMNVSTLELGDSALYLCASLIAQVGADTQYFGPGTRLTVL.

This clonotype was seen ten or more times. The V call is TRBV7-2, the J call TRBJ2-7; D gene unclear. With 3 bases removed from V and 5 bases from J, the gap between germline ends came to 5 bases. Germline loops: CDR1 SGHTA, CDR2 FQGNSA. The CDR3 runs 11 residues. Here the CDR3 reads CASSFFHEQYF. The CDR3 nucleotides are TGTGCCAGCAGCTTTTTCCACGAGCAGTACTTC.

This clonotype was observed a few times. The chain recombines TRBV18 with TRBJ2-5; possibly TRBD1 or TRBD2 for D (5 bases each). The CDR3 runs 14 residues. CDR1 and CDR2 (germline): KGHSH, LQKENI. V was clipped by 6 bases and J by 0 bases, with 11 bases between them. CDR3 sequence reads: CASSSSGHQETQYF. The CDR3 DNA follows: TGTGCCAGCTCGTCCTCGGGGCACCAAGAGACCCAGTACTTC.

V and J are TRBV5-5 and TRBJ1-6; the match to TRBD1 covers 7 bases. The germline gives CDR1 SGHKS, CDR2 YYEKEE (reference sequence). The CDR3 covers 14 residues. V was clipped by 1 base and J by 10 bases; unmatched bases: 5. In DNA form, the CDR3 reads TGTGCCAGCAGCTTGTATACAGGGGACTCACCCCTCCACTTT. It is translated as CASSLYTGDSPLHF. Full variable domain (rest looked up from reference TRBV5-5 and TRBJ1-6): DAGVTQSPTHLIKTRGQQVTLRCSPISGHKSVSWYQQVLGQGPQFIFQYYEKEERGRGNFPDRFSARQFPNYSSELNVNALLLGDSALYLCASSLYTGDSPLHFGNGTRLTVT.

The chain is built from TRBV6-1 and TRBJ1-1, with 9 bases fitting TRBD1. The J segment lost 6 bases and the V segment lost 7 bases, leaving 9 bases of the junction unmatched. CDR1 and CDR2 (germline): MNHNS, SASEGT. The CDR3 is made up of 14 amino acids. The CDR3 protein is CASTYRDRAAEAFF. As DNA, the CDR3 is TGTGCCAGCACCTATCGGGACAGGGCGGCTGAAGCTTTCTTT.

This clonotype was detected only a few times. The chain has TRBV20-1 and TRBJ2-5; D is undetermined. V lost 3 bases to trimming and J lost 5 bases, with 10 bases between them. Per germline, CDR1 DFQATT and CDR2 SNEGSKA (reference sequence). CDR3 length: 12 residues. As DNA, the CDR3 is TGCAGTGCTAGTCAGGTTACTGAGACCCAGTACTTC. This gives the protein CSASQVTETQYF.

This clonotype was observed a handful of times. The chain employs TRBV7-8 and TRBJ1-2; D gene ambiguous. The V end was cut by 8 bases, the J end by 2 bases, with 9 bases between. CDR1 and CDR2 (germline): SGHVS, FQNEAQ. This CDR3 comprises 12 residues. CDR3 region: CASRPGNYGYTF. The CDR3 bases are TGTGCCAGCCGGCCTGGGAACTATGGCTACACCTTC.

The rearrangement joins TRBV12-3 or TRBV12-4 to TRBJ2-7; D ambiguous. The CDR3 covers 14 residues. V was pared by 8 bases and J by 6 bases, with 20 bases between. The CDR3 DNA sequence: TGTGCCAGCGCTAGATCTAGGGCTAGATTCGAGCAGTACTTC. Translated: CASARSRARFEQYF.

V gene TRBV12-3 or TRBV12-4 combines with J gene TRBJ1-2; 7 nucleotides line up with TRBD1. The J segment lost 6 bases and the V segment lost 0 bases, leaving 7 bases of the junction unmatched. There are 15 residues in the CDR3. The CDR3 loop reads CASSLANRGPDGYTF. The DNA of the CDR3 is TGTGCCAGCAGTTTAGCCAACAGGGGTCCAGATGGCTACACCTTC.

The chain recombines TRBV28 with TRBJ2-5; 11 bases match TRBD2. The CDR3 extends over 16 amino acids. V trimming: 1 base; J trimming: 4 bases; junction bases outside the gene matches: 5. CDR1 is MDHEN, CDR2 SYDVKM, per germline. This CDR3 is CASSLFSGRAPETQYF. In nucleotides, the CDR3 is TGTGCCAGCAGTTTATTTAGCGGGAGGGCCCCAGAGACCCAGTACTTC. Full variable domain (rest looked up from reference TRBV28 and TRBJ2-5): DVKVTQSSRYLVKRTGEKVFLECVQDMDHENMFWYRQDPGLGLRLIYFSYDVKMKEKGDIPEGYSVSREKKERFSLILESASTNQTSMYLCASSLFSGRAPETQYFGPGTRLLVL.

This clonotype was counted a single time. The V call is TRBV12-3 or TRBV12-4, the J call TRBJ2-3, with D uncertain. The CDR3 consists of 14 residues. V was clipped by 3 bases and J by 2 bases, with 9 bases between them. The CDR3 nucleotides read TGTGCCAGCAGTTTGTCGATTTACACAGATACGCAGTATTTT. It is translated as CASSLSIYTDTQYF.

The chain joins TRBV15 to TRBJ2-7; D uncertain. V dropped 3 bases and J dropped 6 bases, with 9 bases sitting between them. The germline gives CDR1 LNHNV, CDR2 YYDKDF (reference sequence). There are 12 residues in the CDR3. CDR3 residues: CATSSGPSEQYF. In DNA, the CDR3 is TGTGCCACCAGCAGCGGACCATCCGAGCAGTACTTC.

This clonotype was counted only a few times. V and J are TRBV5-1 and TRBJ1-5, with D hard to call. CDR1 SGHRS and CDR2 YFSETQ come from the germline V gene. The CDR3 is 16 amino acids. V lost 0 bases, J lost 0 bases, and 10 bases lay in between. The CDR3 protein is CASSLEGGYSNQPQHF. In DNA form, the CDR3 reads TGCGCCAGCAGCTTGGAAGGCGGTTATAGCAATCAGCCCCAGCATTTT.

This clonotype was detected ten times or more. V and J are TRBV20-1 and TRBJ2-7; 11 nucleotides match TRBD2. The ends lost 7 bases at V and 2 bases at J; junction bases unmatched: 1. The germline V gene has CDR1 DFQATT and CDR2 SNEGSKA (reference sequence). This CDR3 contains 12 residues. CDR3 region: CSGLAGTYEQYF. In DNA form, the CDR3 reads TGCAGTGGACTAGCGGGGACCTACGAGCAGTACTTC.

V usage is TRBV13 and J usage is TRBJ1-2; weak D call: TRBD1 (5 bases). Germline CDR1 PRHDT, CDR2 FYEKMQ (reference sequence). Trimming pared 7 bases from V and 3 bases from J, leaving 18 bases between. This CDR3 comprises 15 residues. The CDR3 bases are TGTGCCAGCATTCAACCCCTACGGGGCCACTATGGCTACACCTTC. The encoded protein is CASIQPLRGHYGYTF.